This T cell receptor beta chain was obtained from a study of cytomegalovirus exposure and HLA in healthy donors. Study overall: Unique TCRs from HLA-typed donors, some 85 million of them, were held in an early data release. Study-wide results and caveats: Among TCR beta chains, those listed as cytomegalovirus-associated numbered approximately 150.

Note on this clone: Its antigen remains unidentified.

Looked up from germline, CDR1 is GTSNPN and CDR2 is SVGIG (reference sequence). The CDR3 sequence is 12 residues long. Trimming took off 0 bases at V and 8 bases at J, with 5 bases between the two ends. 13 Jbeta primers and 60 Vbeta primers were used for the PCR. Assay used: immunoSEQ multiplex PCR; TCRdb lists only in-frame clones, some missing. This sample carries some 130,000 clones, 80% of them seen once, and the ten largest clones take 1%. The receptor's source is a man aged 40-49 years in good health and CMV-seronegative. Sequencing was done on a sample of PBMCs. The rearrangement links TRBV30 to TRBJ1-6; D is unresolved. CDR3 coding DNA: TGTGCCTGGAGTGTCCATGATTCACCCCTCCACTTT. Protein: CAWSVHDSPLHF.